The present entry profiles one T cell receptor beta chain with its context. Its specificity is not known. The data were taken from a study of blood T cells in healthy people across ages. Deletions cut 5 bases from V and 0 bases from J, with 14 bases between. The germline V gene encodes CDR1 SGHTA and CDR2 FQGNSA. CDR3 size: 17 residues. General study results and limits: Total diversity from one million sequenced T cells was likely underestimated.

A second roughly 6 to 12 cycle PCR used barcoded and J-beta primers. Every sample gave at least 3 million paired-end reads containing CDR3. Using its own MiXCR run on the 5' RACE reads, TCRdb lists one record per CDR3 protein. This table holds about 1.1 million distinct CDR3 sequences, around two fifths found once. V usage is TRBV7-2 and J usage is TRBJ1-6; unclear D gene. This TCR was sampled from a man between 18 and 35 years old in good health. The specimen was blood. CDR3: CASSPGVMSSYNSPLHF. Written as DNA, the CDR3 is TGTGCCAGCAGCCCCGGGGTTATGAGCTCCTATAATTCACCCCTCCACTTT.